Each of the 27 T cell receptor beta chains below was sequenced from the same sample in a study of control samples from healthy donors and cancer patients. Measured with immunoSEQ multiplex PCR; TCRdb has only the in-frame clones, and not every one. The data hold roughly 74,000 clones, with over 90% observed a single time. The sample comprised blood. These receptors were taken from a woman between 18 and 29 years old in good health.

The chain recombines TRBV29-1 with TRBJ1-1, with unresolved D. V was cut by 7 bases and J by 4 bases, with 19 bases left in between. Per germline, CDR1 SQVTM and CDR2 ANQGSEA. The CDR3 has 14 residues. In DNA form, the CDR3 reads TGCAGCGCCGTGAGTTCATTGGCCGGCACTGAAGCTTTCTTT. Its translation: CSAVSSLAGTEAFF.

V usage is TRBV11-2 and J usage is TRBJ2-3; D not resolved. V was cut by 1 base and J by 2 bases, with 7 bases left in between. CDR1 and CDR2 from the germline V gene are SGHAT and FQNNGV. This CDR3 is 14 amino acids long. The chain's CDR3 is CASSLGALTDTQYF. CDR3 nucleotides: TGTGCCAGCAGCTTAGGGGCCCTCACAGATACGCAGTATTTT.

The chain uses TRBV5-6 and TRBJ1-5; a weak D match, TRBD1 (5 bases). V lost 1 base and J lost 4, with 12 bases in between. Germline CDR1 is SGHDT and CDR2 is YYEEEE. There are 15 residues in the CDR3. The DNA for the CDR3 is TGTGCCAGCAGCTTGCAGACAGCTAAAAATCAGCCCCAGCATTTT. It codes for CASSLQTAKNQPQHF.

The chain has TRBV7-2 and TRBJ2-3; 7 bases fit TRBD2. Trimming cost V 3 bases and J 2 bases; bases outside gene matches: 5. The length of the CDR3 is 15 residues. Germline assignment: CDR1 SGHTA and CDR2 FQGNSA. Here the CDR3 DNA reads TGTGCCAGCAGCTTTTCCGGGACTAACACAGATACGCAGTATTTT. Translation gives CASSFSGTNTDTQYF.

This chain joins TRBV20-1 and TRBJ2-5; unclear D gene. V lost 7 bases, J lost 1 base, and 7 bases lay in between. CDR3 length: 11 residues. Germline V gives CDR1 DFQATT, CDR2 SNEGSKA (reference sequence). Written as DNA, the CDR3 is TGCAGTGTGTTCCCCCAAGAGACCCAGTACTTC. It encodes CSVFPQETQYF.

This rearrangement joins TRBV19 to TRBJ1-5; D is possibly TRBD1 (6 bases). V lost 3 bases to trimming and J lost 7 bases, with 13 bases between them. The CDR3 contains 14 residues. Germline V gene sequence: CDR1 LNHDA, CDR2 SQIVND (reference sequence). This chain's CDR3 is CASSIRRGGQPQHF. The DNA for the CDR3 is TGTGCCAGTAGTATTAGGAGGGGGGGACAGCCCCAGCATTTT.

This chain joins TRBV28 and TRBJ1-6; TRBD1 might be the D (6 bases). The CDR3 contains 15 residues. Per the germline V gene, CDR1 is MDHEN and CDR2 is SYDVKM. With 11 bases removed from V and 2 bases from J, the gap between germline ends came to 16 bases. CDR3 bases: TGTGCCGGATCGAACAGGGTCGCCTATAATTCACCCCTCCACTTT. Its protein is CAGSNRVAYNSPLHF.

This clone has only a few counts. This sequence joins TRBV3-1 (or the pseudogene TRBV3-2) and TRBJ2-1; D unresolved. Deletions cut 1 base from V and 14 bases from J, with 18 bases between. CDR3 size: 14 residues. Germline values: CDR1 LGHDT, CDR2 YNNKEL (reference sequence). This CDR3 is CASSQVTGPQAKFF. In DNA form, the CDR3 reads TGTGCCAGCAGCCAAGTTACCGGACCTCAAGCAAAGTTCTTC.

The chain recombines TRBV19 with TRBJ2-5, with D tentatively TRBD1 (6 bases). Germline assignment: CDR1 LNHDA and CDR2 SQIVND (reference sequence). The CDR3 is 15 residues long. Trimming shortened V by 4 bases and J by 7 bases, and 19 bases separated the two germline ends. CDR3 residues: CASSTPTTGRATQYF. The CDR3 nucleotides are TGTGCCAGTAGTACACCAACTACAGGGCGTGCGACCCAGTACTTC.

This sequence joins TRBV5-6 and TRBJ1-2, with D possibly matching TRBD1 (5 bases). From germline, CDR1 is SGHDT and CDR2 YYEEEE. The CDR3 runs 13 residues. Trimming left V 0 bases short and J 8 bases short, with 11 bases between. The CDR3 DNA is TGTGCCAGCAGCTTGGCAGGGTCGAAGGGCTACACCTTC. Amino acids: CASSLAGSKGYTF.

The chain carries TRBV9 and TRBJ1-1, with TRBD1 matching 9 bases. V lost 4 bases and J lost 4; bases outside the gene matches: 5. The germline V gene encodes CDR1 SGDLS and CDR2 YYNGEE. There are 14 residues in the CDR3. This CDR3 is CASSSRQGGTEAFF. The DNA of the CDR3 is TGTGCCAGCAGCTCAAGACAGGGGGGCACTGAAGCTTTCTTT.

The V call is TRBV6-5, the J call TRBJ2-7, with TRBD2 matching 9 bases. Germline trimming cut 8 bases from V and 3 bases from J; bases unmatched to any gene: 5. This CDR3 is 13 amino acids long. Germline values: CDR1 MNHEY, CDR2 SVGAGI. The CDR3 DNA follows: TGTGCCAGCTTGCGGGAGGGCAGCTACGAGCAGTACTTC. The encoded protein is CASLREGSYEQYF.

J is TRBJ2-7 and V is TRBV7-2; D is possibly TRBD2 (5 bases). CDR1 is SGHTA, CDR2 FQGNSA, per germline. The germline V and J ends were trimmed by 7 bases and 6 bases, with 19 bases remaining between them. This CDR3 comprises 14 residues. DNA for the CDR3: TGTGCCAGCAACTCGGGCAGTGTTCGGGGCGAGCAGTACTTC. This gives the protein CASNSGSVRGEQYF.

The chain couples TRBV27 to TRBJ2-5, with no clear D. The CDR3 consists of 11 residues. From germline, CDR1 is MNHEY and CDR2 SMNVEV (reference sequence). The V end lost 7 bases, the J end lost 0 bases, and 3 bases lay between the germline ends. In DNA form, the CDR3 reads TGTGCCAGCACGTACCAAGAGACCCAGTACTTC. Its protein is CASTYQETQYF.

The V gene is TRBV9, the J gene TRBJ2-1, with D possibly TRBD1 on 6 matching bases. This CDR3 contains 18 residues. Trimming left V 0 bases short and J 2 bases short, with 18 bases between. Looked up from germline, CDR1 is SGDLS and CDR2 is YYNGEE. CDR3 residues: CASSVAVQGSFAYNEQFF. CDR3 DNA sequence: TGTGCCAGCAGCGTAGCTGTGCAGGGGAGCTTCGCCTACAATGAGCAGTTCTTC.

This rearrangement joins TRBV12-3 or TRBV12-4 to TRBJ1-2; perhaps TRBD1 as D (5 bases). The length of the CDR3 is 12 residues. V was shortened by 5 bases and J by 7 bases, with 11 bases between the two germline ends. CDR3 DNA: TGTGCCAGCAGTCTAAAGGGGTCTGGCTACACCTTC. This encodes CASSLKGSGYTF.

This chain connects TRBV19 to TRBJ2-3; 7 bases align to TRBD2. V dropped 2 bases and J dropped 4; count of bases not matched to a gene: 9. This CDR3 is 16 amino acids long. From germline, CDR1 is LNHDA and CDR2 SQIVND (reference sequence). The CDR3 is CASSIWDAGVSDTQYF. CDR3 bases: TGTGCCAGTAGTATATGGGACGCGGGAGTATCAGATACGCAGTATTTT.

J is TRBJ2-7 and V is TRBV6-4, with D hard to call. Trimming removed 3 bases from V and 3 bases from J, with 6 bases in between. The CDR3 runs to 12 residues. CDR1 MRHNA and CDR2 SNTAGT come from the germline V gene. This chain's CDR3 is CASSDRFYEQYF. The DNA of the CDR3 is TGTGCCAGCAGTGATCGGTTCTACGAGCAGTACTTC.

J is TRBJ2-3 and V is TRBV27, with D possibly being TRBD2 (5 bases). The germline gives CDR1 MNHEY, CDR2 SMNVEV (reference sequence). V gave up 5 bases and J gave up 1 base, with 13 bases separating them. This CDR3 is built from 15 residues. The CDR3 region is CASSPGLGGTDTQYF. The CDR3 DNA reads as TGTGCCAGCAGTCCCGGGTTGGGAGGCACAGATACGCAGTATTTT.

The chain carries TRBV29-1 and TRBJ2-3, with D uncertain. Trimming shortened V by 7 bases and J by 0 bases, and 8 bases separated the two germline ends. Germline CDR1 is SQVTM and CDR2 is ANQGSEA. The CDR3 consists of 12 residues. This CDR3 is CSGLGSTDTQYF. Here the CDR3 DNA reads TGCAGCGGGCTGGGGAGCACAGATACGCAGTATTTT.

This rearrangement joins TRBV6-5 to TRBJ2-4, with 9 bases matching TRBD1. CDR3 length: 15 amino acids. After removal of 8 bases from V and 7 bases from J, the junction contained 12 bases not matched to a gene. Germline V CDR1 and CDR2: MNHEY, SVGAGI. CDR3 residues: CASHRQGVVGNIQYF. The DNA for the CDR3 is TGTGCCAGCCATAGACAGGGGGTGGTTGGGAACATTCAGTACTTC.

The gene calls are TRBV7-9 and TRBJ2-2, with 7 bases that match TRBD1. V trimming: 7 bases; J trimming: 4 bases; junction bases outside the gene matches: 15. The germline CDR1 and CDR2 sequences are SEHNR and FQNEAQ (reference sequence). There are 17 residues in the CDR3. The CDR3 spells CASNQNPDRVSTGELFF. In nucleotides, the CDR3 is TGTGCCAGCAACCAAAATCCCGACAGGGTCAGCACCGGGGAGCTGTTTTTT.

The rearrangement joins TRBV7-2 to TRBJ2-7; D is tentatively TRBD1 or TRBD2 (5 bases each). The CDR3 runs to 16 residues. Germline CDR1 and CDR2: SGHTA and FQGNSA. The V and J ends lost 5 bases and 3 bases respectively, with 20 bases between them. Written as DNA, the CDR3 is TGTGCCAGCAGCGCCCCACGGGGCCGGCGATTCTACGAGCAGTACTTC. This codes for CASSAPRGRRFYEQYF.

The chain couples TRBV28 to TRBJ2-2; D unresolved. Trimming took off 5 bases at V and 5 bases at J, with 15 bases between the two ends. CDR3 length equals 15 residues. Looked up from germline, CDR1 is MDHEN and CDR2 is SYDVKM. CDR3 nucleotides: TGTGCCAGCAGTGCTCCTCACGGTTGGACCGGGGAGCTGTTTTTT. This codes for CASSAPHGWTGELFF.

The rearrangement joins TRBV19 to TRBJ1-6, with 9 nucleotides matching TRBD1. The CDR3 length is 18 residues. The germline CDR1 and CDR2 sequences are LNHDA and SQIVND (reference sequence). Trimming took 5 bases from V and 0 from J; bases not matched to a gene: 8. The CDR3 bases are TGTGCCAGTAGTGTCAACAGGGGGCAAGGCTCCTATAATTCACCCCTCCACTTT. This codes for CASSVNRGQGSYNSPLHF.

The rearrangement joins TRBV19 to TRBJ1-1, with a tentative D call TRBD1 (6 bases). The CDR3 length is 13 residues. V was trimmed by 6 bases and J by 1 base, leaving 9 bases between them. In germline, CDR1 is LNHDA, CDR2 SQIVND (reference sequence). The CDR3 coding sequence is TGTGCCAGTAGCCGGACAGAGAACACTGAAGCTTTCTTT. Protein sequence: CASSRTENTEAFF.

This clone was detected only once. The CDR3 spells CASSPSTGYHQPQYF. For the CDR3, the DNA is TGTGCCAGCAGCCCGAGCACAGGCTATCATCAGCCGCAGTATTTT. The rearrangement links TRBV7-8 to TRBJ2-3, with D tentatively TRBD1 (5 bases). The CDR3 consists of 15 residues. V was cut by 5 bases and J by 10 bases, with 22 bases left in between. Germline CDR1 reads SGHVS; CDR2 reads FQNEAQ.